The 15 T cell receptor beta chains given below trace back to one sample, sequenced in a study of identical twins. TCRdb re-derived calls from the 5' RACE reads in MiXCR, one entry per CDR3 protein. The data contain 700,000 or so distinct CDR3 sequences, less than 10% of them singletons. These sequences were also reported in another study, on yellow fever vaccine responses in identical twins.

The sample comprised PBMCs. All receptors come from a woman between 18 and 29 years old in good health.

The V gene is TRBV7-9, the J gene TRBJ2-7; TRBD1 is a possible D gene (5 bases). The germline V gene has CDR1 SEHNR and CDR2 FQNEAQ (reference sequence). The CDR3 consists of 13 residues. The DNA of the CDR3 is TGTGCAGTTGCCACAGGTGCCTCCTACGAGCAGTACTTC. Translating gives CAVATGASYEQYF.

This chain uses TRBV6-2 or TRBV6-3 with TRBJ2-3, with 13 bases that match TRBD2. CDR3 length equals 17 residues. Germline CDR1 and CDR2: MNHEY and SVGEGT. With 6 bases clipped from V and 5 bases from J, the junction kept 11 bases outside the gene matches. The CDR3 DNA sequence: TGTGCCAGCAGCTTTCCGACTAGCGGGAGGAGCGTAGATACGCAGTATTTT. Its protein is CASSFPTSGRSVDTQYF.

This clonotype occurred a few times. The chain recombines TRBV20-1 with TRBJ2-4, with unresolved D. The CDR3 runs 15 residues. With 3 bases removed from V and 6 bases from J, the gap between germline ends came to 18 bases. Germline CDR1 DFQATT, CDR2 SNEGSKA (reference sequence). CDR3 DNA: TGCAGTGCTAGGGCACGGGTTGCATCGGGAAACATTCAGTACTTC. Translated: CSARARVASGNIQYF.

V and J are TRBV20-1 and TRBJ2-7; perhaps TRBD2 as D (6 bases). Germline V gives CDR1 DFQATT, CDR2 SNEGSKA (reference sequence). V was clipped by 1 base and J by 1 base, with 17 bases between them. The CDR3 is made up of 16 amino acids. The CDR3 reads CSARGVSSGDSYEQYF. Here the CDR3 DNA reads TGCAGTGCTAGAGGAGTGAGTAGCGGAGATTCCTACGAGCAGTACTTC.

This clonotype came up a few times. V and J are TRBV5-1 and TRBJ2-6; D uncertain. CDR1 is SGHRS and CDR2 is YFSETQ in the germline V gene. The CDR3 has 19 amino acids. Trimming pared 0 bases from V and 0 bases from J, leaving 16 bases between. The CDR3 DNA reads TGCGCCAGCAGCTTGGCGCTCGGTGTTGGGTACTCTGGGGCCAACGTCCTGACTTTC. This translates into CASSLALGVGYSGANVLTF.

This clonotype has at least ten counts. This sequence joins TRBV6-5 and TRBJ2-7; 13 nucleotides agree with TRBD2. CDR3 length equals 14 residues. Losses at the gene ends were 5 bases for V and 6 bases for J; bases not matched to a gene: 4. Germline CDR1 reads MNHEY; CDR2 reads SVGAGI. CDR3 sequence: CASSILAGGSEQYF. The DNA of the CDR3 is TGTGCCAGCAGTATACTAGCGGGAGGGTCCGAGCAGTACTTC.

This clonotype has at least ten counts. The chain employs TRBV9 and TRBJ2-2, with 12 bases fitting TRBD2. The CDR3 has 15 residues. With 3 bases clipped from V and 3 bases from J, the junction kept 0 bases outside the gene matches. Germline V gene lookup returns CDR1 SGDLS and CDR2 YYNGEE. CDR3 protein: CASSGLAGDTGELFF. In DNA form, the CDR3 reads TGTGCCAGCAGCGGACTAGCGGGAGACACCGGGGAGCTGTTTTTT.

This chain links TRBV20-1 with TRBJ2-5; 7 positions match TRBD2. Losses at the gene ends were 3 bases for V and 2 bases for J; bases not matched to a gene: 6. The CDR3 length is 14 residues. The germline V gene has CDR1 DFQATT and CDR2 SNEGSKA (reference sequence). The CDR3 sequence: CSASRLAAQETQYF. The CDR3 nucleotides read TGCAGTGCTAGTCGACTAGCAGCTCAAGAGACCCAGTACTTC.

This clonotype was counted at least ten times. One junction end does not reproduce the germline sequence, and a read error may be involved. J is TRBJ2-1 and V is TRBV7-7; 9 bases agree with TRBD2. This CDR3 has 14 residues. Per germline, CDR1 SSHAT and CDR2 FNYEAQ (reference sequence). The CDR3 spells CASSPGLANNEQFF. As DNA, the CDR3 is TGTGCTAGCAGCCCGGGACTAGCTAACAATGAGCAGTTCTTC.

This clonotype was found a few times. As DNA, the CDR3 is TGTGCCAGCAGCCAGCCCAAGGAGACCCAGTACTTC. Protein: CASSQPKETQYF. This chain uses TRBV5-6 with TRBJ2-5; no definite D call. Per the germline V gene, CDR1 is SGHDT and CDR2 is YYEEEE. Trimming removed 4 bases at V and 5 bases at J, with 9 bases between. There are 12 residues in the CDR3.

The CDR3 is CSARSHQVGYEQYF. The CDR3 DNA is TGCAGTGCTAGATCCCATCAGGTGGGCTACGAGCAGTACTTC. The rearrangement joins TRBV20-1 to TRBJ2-7; D call uncertain. This CDR3 comprises 14 residues. Germline V gene sequence: CDR1 DFQATT, CDR2 SNEGSKA (reference sequence). The ends were cut back, 2 bases at V and 3 bases at J, with 14 bases in the middle.

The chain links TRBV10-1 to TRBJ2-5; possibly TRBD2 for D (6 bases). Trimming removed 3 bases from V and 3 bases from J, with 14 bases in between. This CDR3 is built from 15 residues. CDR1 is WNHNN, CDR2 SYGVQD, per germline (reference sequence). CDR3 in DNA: TGCGCCAGCAGTGAACGCGGGACGGCGGAAGAGACCCAGTACTTC. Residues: CASSERGTAEETQYF.

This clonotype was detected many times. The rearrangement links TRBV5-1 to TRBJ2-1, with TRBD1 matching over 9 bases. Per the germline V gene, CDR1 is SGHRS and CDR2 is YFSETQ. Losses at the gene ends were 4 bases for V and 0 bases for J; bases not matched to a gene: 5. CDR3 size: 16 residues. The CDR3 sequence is CASSLTGGYSYNEQFF. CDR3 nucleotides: TGCGCCAGCAGCCTCACAGGGGGCTACTCCTACAATGAGCAGTTCTTC.

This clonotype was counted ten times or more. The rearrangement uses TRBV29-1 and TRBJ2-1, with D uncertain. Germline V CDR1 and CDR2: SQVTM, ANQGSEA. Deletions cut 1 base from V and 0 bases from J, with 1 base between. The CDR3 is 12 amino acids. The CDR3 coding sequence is TGCAGCGTTGAAGCCTCCTACAATGAGCAGTTCTTC. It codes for CSVEASYNEQFF.

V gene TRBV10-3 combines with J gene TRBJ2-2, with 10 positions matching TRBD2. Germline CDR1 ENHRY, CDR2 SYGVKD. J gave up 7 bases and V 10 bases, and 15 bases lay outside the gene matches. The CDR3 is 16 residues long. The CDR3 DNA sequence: TGTGCCAGGGTAATTTCGAGCGGGAGGGCCGACGGGGAGCTGTTTTTT. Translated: CARVISSGRADGELFF.